The clone carrying this T cell receptor beta chain was seen more than once but under ten times. The use of a sample-barcoded 5' primer and a J-beta primer mix characterized a second PCR of roughly 7 to 12 cycles. CDR3-containing paired-end reads numbered at least 2.5 million in each sample. TCRdb re-analysed the 5' RACE reads in MiXCR, keeping a single row per CDR3 protein. This sample carries fewer than 2 million distinct CDR3 sequences, around 40% of them seen once, and the ten largest clones take under 25%. These data belong to a study of blood T cells in healthy people across ages. CDR1 is SGHTA and CDR2 is FQGNSA in the germline V gene. Trimming took 5 bases from V and 2 from J, leaving 13 bases between them. This CDR3 is 15 amino acids long. Sample donors were healthy Caucasian individuals that came from Russia, aged roughly 6 to 100.

The sequencing sample was made of blood. The chain uses TRBV7-2 and TRBJ2-1, with D possibly TRBD2 on 5 matching bases. This receptor was taken from a human donor in good health. CDR3 loop: CASSTGRSTYNEQFF. CDR3 nucleotide sequence: TGTGCCAGCAGCACTGGGAGATCTACCTACAATGAGCAGTTCTTC.